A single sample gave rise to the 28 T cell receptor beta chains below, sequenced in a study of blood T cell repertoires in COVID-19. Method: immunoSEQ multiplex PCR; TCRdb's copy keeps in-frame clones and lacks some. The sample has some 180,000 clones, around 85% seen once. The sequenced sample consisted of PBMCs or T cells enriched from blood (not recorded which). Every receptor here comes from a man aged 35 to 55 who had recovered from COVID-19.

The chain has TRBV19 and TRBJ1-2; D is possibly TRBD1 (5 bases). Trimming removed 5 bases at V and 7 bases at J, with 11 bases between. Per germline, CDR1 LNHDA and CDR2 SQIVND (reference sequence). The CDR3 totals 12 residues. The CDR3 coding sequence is TGTGCCAGTAGTGCGACAGTATTTGGCTACACCTTC. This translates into CASSATVFGYTF.

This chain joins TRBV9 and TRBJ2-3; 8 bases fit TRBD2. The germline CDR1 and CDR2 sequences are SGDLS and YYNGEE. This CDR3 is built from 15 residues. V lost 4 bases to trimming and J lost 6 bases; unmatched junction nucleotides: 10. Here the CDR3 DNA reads TGTGCCAGCAGCACCGGAGGACTAGCTGCGGATACGCAGTATTTT. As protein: CASSTGGLAADTQYF.

CDR3 region: CAISERRRDRGNTEAFF. In DNA form, the CDR3 reads TGTGCCATCAGTGAGAGGAGGCGGGACAGGGGGAACACTGAAGCTTTCTTT. V and J are TRBV10-3 and TRBJ1-1; 10 nucleotides align to TRBD1. CDR3 length: 17 residues. The germline CDR1 and CDR2 sequences are ENHRY and SYGVKD. V gave up 2 bases and J gave up 1 base; unmatched junction bases: 7.

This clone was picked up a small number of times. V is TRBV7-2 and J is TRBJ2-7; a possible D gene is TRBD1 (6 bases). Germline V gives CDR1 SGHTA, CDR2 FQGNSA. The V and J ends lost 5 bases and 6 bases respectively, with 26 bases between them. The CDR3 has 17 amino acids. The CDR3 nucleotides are TGTGCCAGCAGCCGCCTGGCAGGGGCGAGAACTTCGTCCGAGCAGTACTTC. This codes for CASSRLAGARTSSEQYF. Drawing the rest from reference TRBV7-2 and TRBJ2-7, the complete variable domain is GAGVSQSPSNKVTEKGKDVELRCDPISGHTALYWYRQSLGQGLEFLIYFQGNSAPDKSGLPSDRFSAERTGGSVSTLTIQRTQQEDSAVYLCASSRLAGARTSSEQYFGPGTRLTVT.

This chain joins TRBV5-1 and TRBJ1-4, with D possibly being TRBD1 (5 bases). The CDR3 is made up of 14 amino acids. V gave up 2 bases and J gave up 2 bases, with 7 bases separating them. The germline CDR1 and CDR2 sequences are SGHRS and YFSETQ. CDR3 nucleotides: TGCGCCAGCAGCTTAGGGGTCACTAATGAAAAACTGTTTTTT. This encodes CASSLGVTNEKLFF.

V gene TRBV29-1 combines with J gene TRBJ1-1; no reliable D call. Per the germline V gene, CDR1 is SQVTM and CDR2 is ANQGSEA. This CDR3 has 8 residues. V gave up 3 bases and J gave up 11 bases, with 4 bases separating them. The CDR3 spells CSVDVAFF. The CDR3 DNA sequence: TGCAGCGTTGACGTGGCTTTCTTT.

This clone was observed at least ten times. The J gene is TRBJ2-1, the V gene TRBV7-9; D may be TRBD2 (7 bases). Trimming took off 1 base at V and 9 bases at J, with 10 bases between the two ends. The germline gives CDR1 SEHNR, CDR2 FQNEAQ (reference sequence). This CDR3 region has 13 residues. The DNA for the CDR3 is TGTGCCAGCAGCTTAGAGGGGGGGCTTGAGCAGTTCTTC. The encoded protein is CASSLEGGLEQFF.

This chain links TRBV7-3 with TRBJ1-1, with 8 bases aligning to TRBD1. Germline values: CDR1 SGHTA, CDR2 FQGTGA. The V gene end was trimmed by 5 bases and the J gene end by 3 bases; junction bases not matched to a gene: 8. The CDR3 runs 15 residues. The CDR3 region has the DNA TGTGCCAGCAGCCCGACAGGGGTGGAGGACACTGAAGCTTTCTTT. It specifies CASSPTGVEDTEAFF. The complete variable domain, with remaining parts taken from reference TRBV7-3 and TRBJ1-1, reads GAGVSQTPSNKVTEKGKYVELRCDPISGHTALYWYRQSLGQGPEFLIYFQGTGAADDSGLPNDRFFAVRPEGSVSTLKIQRTERGDSAVYLCASSPTGVEDTEAFFGQGTRLTVV.

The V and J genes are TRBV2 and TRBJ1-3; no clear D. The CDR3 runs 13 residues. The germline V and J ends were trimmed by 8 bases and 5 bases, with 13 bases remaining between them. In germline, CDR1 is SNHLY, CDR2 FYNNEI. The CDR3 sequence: CASGGASRNTIYF. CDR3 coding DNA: TGTGCCAGCGGCGGCGCATCGAGAAACACCATATATTTT.

The CDR3 protein is CASSIDADRYQPQHF. CDR3 nucleotides: TGTGCCAGTAGTATAGATGCGGACAGATATCAGCCCCAGCATTTT. This chain links TRBV19 with TRBJ1-5; the D gene is possibly TRBD1 (6 bases). V was pared by 0 bases and J by 5 bases, with 11 bases between. The CDR3 extends over 15 amino acids. The V gene's germline CDR1 is LNHDA and CDR2 SQIVND (reference sequence).

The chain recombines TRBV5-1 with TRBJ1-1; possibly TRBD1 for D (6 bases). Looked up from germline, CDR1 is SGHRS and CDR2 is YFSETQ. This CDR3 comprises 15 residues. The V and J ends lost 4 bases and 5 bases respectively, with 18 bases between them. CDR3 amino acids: CASSRDSGVGTEAFF. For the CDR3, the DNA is TGCGCCAGCAGCCGCGATTCAGGGGTAGGGACTGAAGCTTTCTTT.

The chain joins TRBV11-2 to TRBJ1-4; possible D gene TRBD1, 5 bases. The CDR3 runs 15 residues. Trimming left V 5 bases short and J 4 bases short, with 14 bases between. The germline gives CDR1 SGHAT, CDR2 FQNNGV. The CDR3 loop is CASSASDGGNEKLFF. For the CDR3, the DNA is TGTGCCAGCAGCGCGTCTGACGGGGGTAATGAAAAACTGTTTTTT.

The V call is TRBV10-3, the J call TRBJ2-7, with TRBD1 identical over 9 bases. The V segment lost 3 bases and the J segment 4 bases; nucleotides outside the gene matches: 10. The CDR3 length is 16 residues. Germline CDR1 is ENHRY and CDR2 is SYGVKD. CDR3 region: CAISDQDRGSWYEQYF. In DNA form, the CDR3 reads TGTGCCATCAGTGATCAGGACAGGGGATCCTGGTACGAGCAGTACTTC.

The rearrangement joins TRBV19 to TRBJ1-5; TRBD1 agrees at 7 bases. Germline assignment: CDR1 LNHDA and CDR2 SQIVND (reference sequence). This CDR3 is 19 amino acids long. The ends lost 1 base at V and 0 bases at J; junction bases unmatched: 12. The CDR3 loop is CASSIGWQGDAYSNQPQHF. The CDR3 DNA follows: TGTGCCAGTAGTATAGGATGGCAGGGGGATGCCTATAGCAATCAGCCCCAGCATTTT.

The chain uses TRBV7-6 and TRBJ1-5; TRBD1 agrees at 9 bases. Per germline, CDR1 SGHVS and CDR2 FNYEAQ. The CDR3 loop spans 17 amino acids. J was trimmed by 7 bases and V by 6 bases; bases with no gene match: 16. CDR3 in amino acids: CASRAGQGNNYQQPQHF. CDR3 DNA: TGTGCCAGCAGGGCGGGACAGGGTAACAACTACCAACAGCCCCAGCATTTT.

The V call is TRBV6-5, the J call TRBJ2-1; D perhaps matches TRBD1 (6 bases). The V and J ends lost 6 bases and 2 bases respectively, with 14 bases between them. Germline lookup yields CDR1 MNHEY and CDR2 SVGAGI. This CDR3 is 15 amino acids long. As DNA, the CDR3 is TGTGCCAGCAGGTTCACGGACAGAACCTACAATGAGCAGTTCTTC. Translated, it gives CASRFTDRTYNEQFF.

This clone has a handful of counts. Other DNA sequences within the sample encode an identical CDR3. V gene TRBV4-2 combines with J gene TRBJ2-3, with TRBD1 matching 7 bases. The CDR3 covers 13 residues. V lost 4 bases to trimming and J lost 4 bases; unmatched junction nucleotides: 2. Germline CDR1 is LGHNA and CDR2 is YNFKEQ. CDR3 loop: CASSRGGADTQYF. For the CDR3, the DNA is TGTGCCAGCAGCCGAGGGGGCGCAGATACGCAGTATTTT.

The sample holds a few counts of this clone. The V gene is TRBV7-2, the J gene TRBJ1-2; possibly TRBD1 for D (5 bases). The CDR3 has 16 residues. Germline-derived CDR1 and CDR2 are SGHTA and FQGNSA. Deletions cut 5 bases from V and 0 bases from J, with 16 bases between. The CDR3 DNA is TGTGCCAGCAGCGTCCTCGCAGGGATATCTAACTATGGCTACACCTTC. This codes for CASSVLAGISNYGYTF.

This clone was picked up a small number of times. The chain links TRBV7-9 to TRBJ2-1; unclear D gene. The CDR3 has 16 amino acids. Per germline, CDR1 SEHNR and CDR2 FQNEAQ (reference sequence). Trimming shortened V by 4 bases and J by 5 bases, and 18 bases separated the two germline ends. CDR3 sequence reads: CASSSLPASGHNEQFF. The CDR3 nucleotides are TGTGCCAGCAGCTCATTACCAGCCTCAGGCCACAATGAGCAGTTCTTC. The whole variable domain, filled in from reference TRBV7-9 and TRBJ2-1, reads DTGVSQNPRHKITKRGQNVTFRCDPISEHNRLYWYRQTLGQGPEFLTYFQNEAQLEKSRLLSDRFSAERPKGSFSTLEIQRTEQGDSAMYLCASSSLPASGHNEQFFGPGTRLTVL.

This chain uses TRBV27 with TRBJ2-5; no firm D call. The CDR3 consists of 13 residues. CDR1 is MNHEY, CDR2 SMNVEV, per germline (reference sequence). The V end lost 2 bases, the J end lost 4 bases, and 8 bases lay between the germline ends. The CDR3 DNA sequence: TGTGCCAGCAGTTTAGGGCGCCGAGAGACCCAGTACTTC. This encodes CASSLGRRETQYF.

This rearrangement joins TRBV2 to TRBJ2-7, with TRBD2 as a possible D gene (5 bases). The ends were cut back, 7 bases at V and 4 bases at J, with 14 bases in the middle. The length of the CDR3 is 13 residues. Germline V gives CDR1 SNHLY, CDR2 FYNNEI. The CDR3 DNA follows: TGTGCCAGCAAAGGGAGCCAGGAATACGAGCAGTACTTC. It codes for CASKGSQEYEQYF. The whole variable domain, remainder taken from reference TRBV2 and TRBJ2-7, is EPEVTQTPSHQVTQMGQEVILRCVPISNHLYFYWYRQILGQKVEFLVSFYNNEISEKSEIFDDQFSVERPDGSNFTLKIRSTKLEDSAMYFCASKGSQEYEQYFGPGTRLTVT.

CDR3 sequence: CASSLGGGQGVNYGYTF. DNA of the CDR3: TGTGCCAGCAGCTTAGGTGGGGGACAGGGGGTCAACTATGGCTACACCTTC. The chain recombines TRBV11-3 with TRBJ1-2, with 11 bases that match TRBD1. The CDR3 contains 17 residues. The trim removed 1 base at V and 2 bases at J, leaving 6 bases unmatched. Per germline, CDR1 SGHNT and CDR2 YENEEA.

CDR3 residues: CASSIPGLQPQHF. The CDR3, as DNA: TGTGCCAGCAGTATCCCAGGGTTGCAGCCCCAGCATTTT. This chain joins TRBV27 and TRBJ1-5; D possibly corresponds to TRBD1 (5 bases). The CDR3 has 13 amino acids. The V gene lost 5 bases and the J gene lost 7 bases, with 12 bases spanning the gap. CDR1 and CDR2 (germline): MNHEY, SMNVEV (reference sequence).

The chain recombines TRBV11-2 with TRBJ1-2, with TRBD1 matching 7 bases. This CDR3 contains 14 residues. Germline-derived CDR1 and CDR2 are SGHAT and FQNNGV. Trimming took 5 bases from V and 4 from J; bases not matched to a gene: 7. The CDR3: CASSPEGAAYGYTF. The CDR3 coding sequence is TGTGCCAGCAGCCCCGAGGGGGCAGCCTATGGCTACACCTTC.

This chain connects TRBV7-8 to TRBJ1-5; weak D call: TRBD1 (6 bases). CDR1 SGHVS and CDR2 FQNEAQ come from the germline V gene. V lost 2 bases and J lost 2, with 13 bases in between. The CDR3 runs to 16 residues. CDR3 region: CASSLRAGAGNQPQHF. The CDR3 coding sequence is TGTGCCAGCAGCTTACGGGCGGGGGCAGGCAATCAGCCCCAGCATTTT.

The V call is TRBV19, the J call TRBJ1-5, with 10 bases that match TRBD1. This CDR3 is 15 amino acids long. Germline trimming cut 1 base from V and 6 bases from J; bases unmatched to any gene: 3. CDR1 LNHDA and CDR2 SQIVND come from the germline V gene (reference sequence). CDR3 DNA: TGTGCCAGTAGTATAGGACAGGGGGCGAGTCAGCCCCAGCATTTT. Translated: CASSIGQGASQPQHF. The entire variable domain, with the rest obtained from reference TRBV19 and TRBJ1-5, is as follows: DGGITQSPKYLFRKEGQNVTLSCEQNLNHDAMYWYRQDPGQGLRLIYYSQIVNDFQKGDIAEGYSVSREKKESFPLTVTSAQKNPTAFYLCASSIGQGASQPQHFGDGTRLSIL.

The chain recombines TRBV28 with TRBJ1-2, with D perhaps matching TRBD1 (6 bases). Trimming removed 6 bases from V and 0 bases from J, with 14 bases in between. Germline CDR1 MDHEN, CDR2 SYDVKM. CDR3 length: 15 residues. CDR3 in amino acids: CASRHSQGTNYGYTF. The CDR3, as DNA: TGTGCCAGCAGGCATTCACAGGGAACTAACTATGGCTACACCTTC.

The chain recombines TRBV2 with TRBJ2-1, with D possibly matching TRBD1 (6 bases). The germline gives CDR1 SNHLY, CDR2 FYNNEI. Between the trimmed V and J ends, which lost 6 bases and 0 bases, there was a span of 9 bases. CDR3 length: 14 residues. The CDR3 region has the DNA TGTGCCAGCAGGGGGGACAACTCCTACAATGAGCAGTTCTTC. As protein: CASRGDNSYNEQFF.